The clone carrying this T cell receptor beta chain has a count of ten or more. This specimen belongs to a study of identical twins. Between the trimmed V and J ends, which lost 0 bases and 5 bases, there was a span of 16 bases. The CDR3 consists of 16 residues. Per germline, CDR1 MRHNA and CDR2 SNTAGT. A single record per CDR3 protein comes from TCRdb applying MiXCR to the 5' RACE reads. The sample lists 200,000 to 250,000 distinct CDR3 sequences; less than 8% were seen once. These data were also reused for a study on yellow fever vaccine responses in identical twins.

The V gene is TRBV6-4, the J gene TRBJ2-5; maybe TRBD1 (5 bases). The source material was memory (CD45RO+) T cells sorted from blood. This sequence originates from a young woman in good health. The CDR3 sequence: CASSDSPGQGLETQYF. Written as DNA, the CDR3 is TGTGCCAGCAGTGACTCCCCCGGGCAGGGCTTGGAGACCCAGTACTTC.